The T cell receptor beta chain under discussion was sequenced for a study of tumor-infiltrating lymphocytes in primary liver carcinoma. Unsorted bulk tissue (about 19-33 mg) underwent RNA and DNA co-extraction. By surgical resection, the patients were treated for their primary liver carcinoma. The template, roughly 550 ng total RNA, yielded TCR beta cDNA made with a constant-region primer. ARM-PCR, slightly modified, supplied the TCR beta libraries through three nested multiplex PCR rounds. With TRBV1-TRBV30 forward primers and a C-beta reverse primer, the first two PCR rounds were run for 9 to 10 cycles each. TCRdb independently ran MiXCR on the multiplex PCR reads; one entry per CDR3 protein. Among about 50,000 distinct CDR3 sequences listed, around 77% were seen once. Germline CDR1 reads SGHKS; CDR2 reads YYEKEE (reference sequence). The V end lost 0 bases, the J end lost 5 bases, and 16 bases lay between the germline ends. CDR3 length: 16 amino acids.

The rearrangement joins TRBV5-5 to TRBJ2-3, with D perhaps matching TRBD2 (5 bases). This clonotype was obtained from a man aged 35 to 55 with primary liver carcinoma and hepatitis B virus infection. Sequencing was done on a sample of liver tumor tissue from sampling region 5. Subset of the sample: tumor region T5, tumor centre. CDR3 amino acids: CASSLDGRRLEDTQYF. DNA for the CDR3: TGTGCCAGCAGCTTGGACGGCAGGAGGTTGGAAGATACGCAGTATTTT.